This T cell receptor beta chain was found in a study of CD8 T cells in ankylosing spondylitis. Study-level results: Characteristic, it appeared, of ankylosing spondylitis blood was a TCR beta motif of fewer than 10 highly homologous variants.

Germline CDR1 is LGHNA and CDR2 is YSLEER. This CDR3 comprises 13 residues. Quantitative molecular-barcoded 5'-RACE generated the TCR beta libraries. TCRdb processed the 5' RACE reads anew with MiXCR; each CDR3 protein has one entry. The sample carries hundreds of thousands of distinct CDR3 sequences, 15% to 20% recorded once. A note on this clonotype: The target antigen is unknown. Germline is not matched at one junction end, which may reflect a read error.

This TCR was recovered from a male donor with ankylosing spondylitis. The sequencing input was blood, either unsorted or a sorted T cell fraction (not recorded which). The chain uses TRBV4-3 and TRBJ2-7; D remains ambiguous. The CDR3 loop is CASSQENSDEQYF. CDR3 sequence (DNA): TGCGCCAGCAGCCAAGAAAACTCCGACGAGCAGTACTTC.